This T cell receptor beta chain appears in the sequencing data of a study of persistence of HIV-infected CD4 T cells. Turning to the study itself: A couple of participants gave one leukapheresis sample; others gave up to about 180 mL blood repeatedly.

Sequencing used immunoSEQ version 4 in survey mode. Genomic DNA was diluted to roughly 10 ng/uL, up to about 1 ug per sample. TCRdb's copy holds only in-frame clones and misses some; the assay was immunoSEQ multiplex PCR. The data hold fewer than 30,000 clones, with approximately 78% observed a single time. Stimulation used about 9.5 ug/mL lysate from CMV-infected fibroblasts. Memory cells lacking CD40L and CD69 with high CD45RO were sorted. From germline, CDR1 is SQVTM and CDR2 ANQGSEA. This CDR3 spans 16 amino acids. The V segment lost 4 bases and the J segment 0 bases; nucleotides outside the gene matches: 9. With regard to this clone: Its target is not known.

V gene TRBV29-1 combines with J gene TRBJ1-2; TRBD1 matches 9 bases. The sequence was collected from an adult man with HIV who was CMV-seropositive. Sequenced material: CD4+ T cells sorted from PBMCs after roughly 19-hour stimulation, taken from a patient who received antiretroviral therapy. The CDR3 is CSVVSGQGFANYGYTF. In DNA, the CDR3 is TGCAGCGTTGTATCCGGACAGGGGTTCGCTAACTATGGCTACACCTTC.